Sequencing of this TCR beta chain was carried out in a study of response to subunit inactivated influenza vaccine. This CDR3 is 14 amino acids long. CDR1 is DFQATT and CDR2 is SNEGSKA in the germline V gene (reference sequence). Trimming removed 3 bases from V and 6 bases from J; junction bases left unmatched: 10. Each CDR3 protein is one row after TCRdb ran MiXCR on the RT-PCR reads. This repertoire shows about 530,000 distinct CDR3 sequences, 13% found once; its top ten account for around 13%. Sample: PBMCs from blood, taken 45 days after vaccination. This receptor was obtained from a man aged 50 to 59 who received an inactivated influenza vaccine. V gene TRBV20-1 combines with J gene TRBJ2-7; 8 nucleotides match TRBD2. CDR3 nucleotide sequence: TGCAGTGCTAGTCGGGGAGCGGGGGTTACCGAGCAGTACTTC. It is translated as CSASRGAGVTEQYF.